This TCR beta chain was obtained from a study of cytomegalovirus exposure and HLA in healthy donors. For the study at large: The 120 or so validation repertoires matched the roughly 650 first-cohort repertoires in platform, a later analysis reported.

Regarding the study as a whole: High specificity and sensitivity for cytomegalovirus status were reported for the classifier.

The method was immunoSEQ multiplex PCR; TCRdb's version includes in-frame clones alone and lacks a portion of them. The sample yields some 250,000 clones, 90% seen once. In the case of this clone: The antigen is not known.

Germline-derived CDR1 and CDR2 are MDHEN and SYDVKM. J was trimmed by 8 bases and V by 4 bases; bases with no gene match: 16. CDR3 size: 16 residues. The donors were part of the validation cohort, which consisted of about 120 subjects and was separate from the first cohort of about 720 subjects. Sequences were obtained from PBMCs. This sequence joins TRBV28 and TRBJ1-2; TRBD1 agrees at 7 bases. This sequence originates from a woman under 30 in good health and CMV-seronegative. The CDR3 nucleotides read TGTGCCAGCAGTTCAGACAGGGAAAGTCCTTCGGAGGGCTACACCTTC. Translation gives CASSSDRESPSEGYTF.